Listed here is a single T cell receptor (beta chain). Using immunoSEQ multiplex PCR, the repertoire was profiled, and TCRdb retains in-frame clones only, with some absent. The sample includes around 62,000 clones, about nine tenths of them seen just once. The sample is drawn from a study of T cell changes during pregnancy in multiple sclerosis. CDR1 KGHSH and CDR2 LQKENI come from the germline V gene. V lost 2 bases and J 0 bases, leaving 9 bases between the germline ends. The CDR3 sequence is 15 residues long. This chain joins TRBV18 and TRBJ2-3, with a weak D call TRBD2 (5 bases). This receptor was taken from a female donor with multiple sclerosis, enrolled in a pregnancy study. Material: peripheral blood, obtained in the first trimester of pregnancy. CDR3 nucleotides: TGTGCCAGCTCACCAGTCGGGGTCAGCACAGATACGCAGTATTTT. It encodes CASSPVGVSTDTQYF.